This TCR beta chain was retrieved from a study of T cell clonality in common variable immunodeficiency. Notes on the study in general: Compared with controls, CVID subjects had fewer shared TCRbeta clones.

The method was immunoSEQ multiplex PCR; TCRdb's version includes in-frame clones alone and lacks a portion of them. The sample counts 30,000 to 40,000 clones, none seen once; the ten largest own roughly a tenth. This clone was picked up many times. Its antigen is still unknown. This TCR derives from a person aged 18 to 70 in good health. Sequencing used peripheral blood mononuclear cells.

The CDR3 loop reads CASSARLVQETQYF. The part of the CDR3 DNA that was read is TGTGCCAGCAGCGCCCGACTAGTACAAGAGACC. This rearrangement joins TRBV11-2 to TRBJ2-5; tentatively, D is TRBD2 (6 bases). The CDR3 extends 3 residues past the end of the read, so its final part is completed from the germline J gene. This CDR3 spans 14 amino acids. Germline values: CDR1 SGHAT, CDR2 FQNNGV. Trimming took off 5 bases at V and 2 bases at J, with 12 bases between the two ends. The full variable domain, with the rest looked up from reference TRBV11-2 and TRBJ2-5, is EAGVAQSPRYKIIEKRQSVAFWCNPISGHATLYWYQQILGQGPKLLIQFQNNGVVDDSQLPKDRFSAERLKGVDSTLKIQPAKLEDSAVYLCASSARLVQETQYFGPGTRLLVL.